This T cell receptor beta chain comes out of a study of blood T cell repertoires in COVID-19. Method: immunoSEQ multiplex PCR; TCRdb's copy keeps in-frame clones and lacks some. The sample has 400,000 to 500,000 clones; approximately 91% are singletons. V lost 3 bases and J lost 0, with 10 bases in between. Germline lookup yields CDR1 SGHKS and CDR2 YYEKEE (reference sequence). This CDR3 has 16 amino acids. The cohort comprised adults aged about 18 to 100 years residing in about two dozen US areas. Participant-given clinical history determined each cohort assignment. Exposed participants came across a COVID-19 case within 2 weeks before study entry.

The clonotype comes from a young woman who had been exposed to COVID-19. The sequenced sample was PBMCs or T cells enriched from blood (not recorded which). The chain is built from TRBV5-5 and TRBJ1-6; D gene uncertain. This chain's CDR3 is CASSSRLSSYNSPLHF. CDR3 DNA sequence: TGTGCCAGCAGCTCCAGACTGAGCTCCTATAATTCACCCCTCCACTTT.